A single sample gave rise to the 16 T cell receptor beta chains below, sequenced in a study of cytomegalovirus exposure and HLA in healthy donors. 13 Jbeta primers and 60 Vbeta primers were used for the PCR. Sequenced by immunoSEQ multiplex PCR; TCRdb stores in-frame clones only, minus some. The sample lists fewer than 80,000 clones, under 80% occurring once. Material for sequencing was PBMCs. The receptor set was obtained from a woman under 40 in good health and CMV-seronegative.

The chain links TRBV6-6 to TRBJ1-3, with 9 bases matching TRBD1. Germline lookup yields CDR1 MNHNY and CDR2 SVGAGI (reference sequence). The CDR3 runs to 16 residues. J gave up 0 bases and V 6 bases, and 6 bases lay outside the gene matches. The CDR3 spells CASRGQGGGSGNTIYF. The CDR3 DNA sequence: TGTGCCAGCAGGGGACAGGGAGGGGGCTCTGGAAACACCATATATTTT.

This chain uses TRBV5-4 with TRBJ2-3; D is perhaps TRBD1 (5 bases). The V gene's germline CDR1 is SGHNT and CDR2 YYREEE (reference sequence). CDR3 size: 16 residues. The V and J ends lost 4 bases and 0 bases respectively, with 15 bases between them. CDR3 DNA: TGTGCCAGCAGCCCTGACAGCAGGGTTAGCACAGATACGCAGTATTTT. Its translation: CASSPDSRVSTDTQYF.

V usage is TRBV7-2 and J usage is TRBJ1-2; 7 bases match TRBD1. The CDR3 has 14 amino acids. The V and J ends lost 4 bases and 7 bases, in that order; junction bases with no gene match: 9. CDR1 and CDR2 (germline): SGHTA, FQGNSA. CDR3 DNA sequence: TGTGCCAGCAGCTCCCTGGACAGGTTAGCTGGCTACACCTTC. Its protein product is CASSSLDRLAGYTF.

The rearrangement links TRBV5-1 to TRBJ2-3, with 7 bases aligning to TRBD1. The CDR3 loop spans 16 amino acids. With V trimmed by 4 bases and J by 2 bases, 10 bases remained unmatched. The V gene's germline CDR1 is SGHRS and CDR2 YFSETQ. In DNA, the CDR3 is TGCGCCAGCAGCGCGTTTACCGGGACAGACACAGATACGCAGTATTTT. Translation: CASSAFTGTDTDTQYF. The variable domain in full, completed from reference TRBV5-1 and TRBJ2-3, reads KAGVTQTPRYLIKTRGQQVTLSCSPISGHRSVSWYQQTPGQGLQFLFEYFSETQRNKGNFPGRFSGRQFSNSRSEMNVSTLELGDSALYLCASSAFTGTDTDTQYFGPGTRLTVL.

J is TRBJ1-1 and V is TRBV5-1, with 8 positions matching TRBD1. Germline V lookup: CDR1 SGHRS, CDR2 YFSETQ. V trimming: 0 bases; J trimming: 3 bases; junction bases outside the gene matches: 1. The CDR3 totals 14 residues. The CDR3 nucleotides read TGCGCCAGCAGCTTGGGACAGGGGTACACTGAAGCTTTCTTT. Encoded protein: CASSLGQGYTEAFF. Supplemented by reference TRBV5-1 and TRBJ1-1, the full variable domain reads KAGVTQTPRYLIKTRGQQVTLSCSPISGHRSVSWYQQTPGQGLQFLFEYFSETQRNKGNFPGRFSGRQFSNSRSEMNVSTLELGDSALYLCASSLGQGYTEAFFGQGTRLTVV.

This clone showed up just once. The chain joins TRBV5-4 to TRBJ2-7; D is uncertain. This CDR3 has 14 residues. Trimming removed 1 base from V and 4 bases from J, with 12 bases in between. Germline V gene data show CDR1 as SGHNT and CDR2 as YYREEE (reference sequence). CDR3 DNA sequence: TGTGCCAGCAGCTTGTCTCGTCCCCCGTACGAGCAGTACTTC. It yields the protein CASSLSRPPYEQYF.

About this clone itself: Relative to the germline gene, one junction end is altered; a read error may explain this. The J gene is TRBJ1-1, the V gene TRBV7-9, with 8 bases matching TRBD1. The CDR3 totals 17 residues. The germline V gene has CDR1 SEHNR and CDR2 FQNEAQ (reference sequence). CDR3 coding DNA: TGTTCCAGCAGCTTAGCGATGGCCAGGGGGCTAGTGGATGAAGCTTTCTTT. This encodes CSSSLAMARGLVDEAFF.

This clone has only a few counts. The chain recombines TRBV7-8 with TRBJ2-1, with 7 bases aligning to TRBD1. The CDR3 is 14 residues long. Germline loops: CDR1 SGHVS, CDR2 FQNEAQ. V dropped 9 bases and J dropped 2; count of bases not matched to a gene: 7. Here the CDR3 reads CASGTGAAYNEQFF. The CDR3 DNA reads TGTGCCAGTGGAACAGGGGCGGCCTACAATGAGCAGTTCTTC. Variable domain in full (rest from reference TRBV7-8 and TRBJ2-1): GAGVSQSPRYKVAKRGQDVALRCDPISGHVSLFWYQQALGQGPEFLTYFQNEAQLDKSGLPSDRFFAERPEGSVSTLKIQRTQQEDSAVYLCASGTGAAYNEQFFGPGTRLTVL.

The CDR3 sequence: CASSLGGLGNTIYF. The DNA of the CDR3 is TGTGCCAGCAGTTTAGGCGGGCTTGGAAACACCATATATTTT. This chain links TRBV28 with TRBJ1-3; no clear D. V was clipped by 2 bases and J by 3 bases, with 8 bases between them. The CDR3 is 14 amino acids. The germline V gene has CDR1 MDHEN and CDR2 SYDVKM.

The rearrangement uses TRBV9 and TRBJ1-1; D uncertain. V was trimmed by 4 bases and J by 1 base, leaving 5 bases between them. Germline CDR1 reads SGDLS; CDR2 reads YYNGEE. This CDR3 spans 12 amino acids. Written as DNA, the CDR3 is TGTGCCAGCAGCCCCCGGAACACTGAAGCTTTCTTT. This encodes CASSPRNTEAFF.

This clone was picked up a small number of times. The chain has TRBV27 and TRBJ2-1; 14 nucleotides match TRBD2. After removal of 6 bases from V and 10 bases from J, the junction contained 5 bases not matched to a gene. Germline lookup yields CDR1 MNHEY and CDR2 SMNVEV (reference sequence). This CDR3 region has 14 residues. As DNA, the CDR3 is TGTGCCAGCAGAACCGGGACTAGCGGGGGAGAGCAGTTCTTC. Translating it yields CASRTGTSGGEQFF.

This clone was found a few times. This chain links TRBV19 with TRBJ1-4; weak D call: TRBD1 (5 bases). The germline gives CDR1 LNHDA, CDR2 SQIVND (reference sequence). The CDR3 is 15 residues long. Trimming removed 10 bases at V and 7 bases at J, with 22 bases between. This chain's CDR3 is CATTETARVGEKLFF. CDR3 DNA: TGTGCCACCACGGAGACAGCGAGAGTAGGTGAAAAACTGTTTTTT.

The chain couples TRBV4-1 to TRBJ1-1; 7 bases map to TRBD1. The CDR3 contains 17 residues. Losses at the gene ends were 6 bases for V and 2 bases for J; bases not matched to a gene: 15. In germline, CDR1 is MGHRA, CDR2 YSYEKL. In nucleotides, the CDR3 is TGCGCCAGCAGTCGCCAATGGGGAACAGGGGTTAACACTGAAGCTTTCTTT. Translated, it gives CASSRQWGTGVNTEAFF.

The CDR3 DNA reads TGTGCCAGTAGTATCCCCGACCAGCGGGTGACCTACAATGAGCAGTTCTTC. This gives the protein CASSIPDQRVTYNEQFF. The J gene is TRBJ2-1, the V gene TRBV19, with D perhaps matching TRBD2 (6 bases). Trimming took off 3 bases at V and 2 bases at J, with 17 bases between the two ends. The germline CDR1 and CDR2 sequences are LNHDA and SQIVND (reference sequence). The CDR3 consists of 17 residues.

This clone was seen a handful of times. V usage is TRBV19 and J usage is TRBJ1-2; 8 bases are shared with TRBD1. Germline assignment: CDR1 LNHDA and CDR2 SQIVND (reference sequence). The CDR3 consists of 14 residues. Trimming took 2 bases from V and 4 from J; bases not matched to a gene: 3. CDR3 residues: CASSIPTGVYGYTF. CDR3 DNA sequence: TGTGCCAGTAGTATACCGACAGGGGTCTATGGCTACACCTTC.

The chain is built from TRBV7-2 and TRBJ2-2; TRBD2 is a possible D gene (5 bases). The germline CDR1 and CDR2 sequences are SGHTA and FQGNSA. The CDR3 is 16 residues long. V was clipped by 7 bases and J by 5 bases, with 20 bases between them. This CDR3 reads CASIGGLQPSTGELFF. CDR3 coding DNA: TGTGCCAGCATCGGAGGCTTACAGCCGAGTACCGGGGAGCTGTTTTTT.